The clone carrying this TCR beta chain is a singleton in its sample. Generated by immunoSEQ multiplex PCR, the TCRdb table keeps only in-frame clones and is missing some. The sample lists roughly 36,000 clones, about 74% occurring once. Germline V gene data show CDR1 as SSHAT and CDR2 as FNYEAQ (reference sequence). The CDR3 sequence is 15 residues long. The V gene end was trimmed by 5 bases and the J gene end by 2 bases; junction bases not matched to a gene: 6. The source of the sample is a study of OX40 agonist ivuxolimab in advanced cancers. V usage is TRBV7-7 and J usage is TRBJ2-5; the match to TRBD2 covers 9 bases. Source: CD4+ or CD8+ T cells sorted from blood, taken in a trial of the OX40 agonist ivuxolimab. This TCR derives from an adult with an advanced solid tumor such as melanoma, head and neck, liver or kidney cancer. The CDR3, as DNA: TGTGCCAGCAGCCCCACCAGCGGGGGGCAAGAGACCCAGTACTTC. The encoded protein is CASSPTSGGQETQYF.